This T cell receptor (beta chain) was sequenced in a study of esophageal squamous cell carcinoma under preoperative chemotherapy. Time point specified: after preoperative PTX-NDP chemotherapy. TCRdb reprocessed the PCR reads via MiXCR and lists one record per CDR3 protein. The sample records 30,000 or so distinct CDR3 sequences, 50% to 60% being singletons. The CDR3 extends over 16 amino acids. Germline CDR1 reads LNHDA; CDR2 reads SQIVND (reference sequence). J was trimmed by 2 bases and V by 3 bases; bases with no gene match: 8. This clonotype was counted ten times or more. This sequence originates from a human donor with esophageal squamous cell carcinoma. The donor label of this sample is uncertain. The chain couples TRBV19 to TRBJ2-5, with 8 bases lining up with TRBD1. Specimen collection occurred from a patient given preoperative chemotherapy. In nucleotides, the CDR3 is TGTGCCAGTAGTATGGTTACCGGGACAGGTCAAGAGACCCAGTACTTC. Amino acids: CASSMVTGTGQETQYF.